The 18 T cell receptor beta chains given below trace back to one sample, sequenced in a study of T-cell reconstitution after alpha-beta-depleted transplantation in children. During its preparation, the TCRbeta library received unique molecular identifiers. TCRdb re-called the PCR reads with MiXCR, one entry per CDR3 protein. The table lists tens of thousands of distinct CDR3 sequences, roughly 13% of them singletons. The source material was PBMCs, mostly from graft donor cells, sampled 180 days after TCRalphabeta/CD19-depleted stem cell transplant. Receptors were obtained from a male patient between 2 and 15 years old who had a stem cell transplant for acute lymphoblastic leukemia, so the T cells may come from the graft donor.

The genes are TRBV12-3 or TRBV12-4 and TRBJ2-7, with D possibly being TRBD2 (5 bases). The V and J ends lost 1 base and 3 bases respectively, with 16 bases between them. The CDR3 covers 16 residues. CDR3 bases: TGTGCCAGCAGTTTAGTGAAGCGGTTCGGATTCTACGAGCAGTACTTC. Residues: CASSLVKRFGFYEQYF.

In its sample, this clonotype was seen many times. The chain uses TRBV7-2 and TRBJ1-6; D is undetermined. Germline V gene sequence: CDR1 SGHTA, CDR2 FQGNSA. Trimming removed 1 base at V and 8 bases at J, with 9 bases between. The CDR3 contains 14 residues. CDR3 residues: CASSLDSFHSPLHF. The CDR3 bases are TGTGCCAGCAGCTTAGACAGTTTCCATTCACCCCTCCACTTT. The full variable domain, with the rest looked up from reference TRBV7-2 and TRBJ1-6, is GAGVSQSPSNKVTEKGKDVELRCDPISGHTALYWYRQSLGQGLEFLIYFQGNSAPDKSGLPSDRFSAERTGGSVSTLTIQRTQQEDSAVYLCASSLDSFHSPLHFGNGTRLTVT.

In its sample, this clonotype was seen a few times. The rearrangement joins TRBV7-9 to TRBJ2-5; maybe TRBD1 (6 bases). Germline values: CDR1 SEHNR, CDR2 FQNEAQ (reference sequence). Trimming stripped 6 bases from V and 4 bases from J, with 12 bases between. The CDR3 has 13 residues. The CDR3 is CASSSGARETQYF. DNA for the CDR3: TGTGCCAGCAGTTCAGGGGCAAGAGAGACCCAGTACTTC.

The V gene is TRBV28, the J gene TRBJ2-3, with 8 bases aligning to TRBD2. Unmatched junction bases numbered 3, after V lost 11 bases and J lost 2 bases. Per germline, CDR1 MDHEN and CDR2 SYDVKM. The CDR3 is made up of 12 amino acids. In nucleotides, the CDR3 is TGTGCCGGCGGGGGGTCCACAGATACGCAGTATTTT. It is translated as CAGGGSTDTQYF.

The V call is TRBV9, the J call TRBJ2-6; 8 bases are a match to TRBD2. The V and J ends lost 4 bases and 0 bases, in that order; junction bases with no gene match: 12. The CDR3 loop spans 19 amino acids. Germline CDR1 reads SGDLS; CDR2 reads YYNGEE. DNA of the CDR3: TGTGCCAGCAGCCCTTGGAGCGGGGGCCCCCTCTCTGGGGCCAACGTCCTGACTTTC. This encodes CASSPWSGGPLSGANVLTF.

The table lists this clonotype with a few counts. The V and J genes are TRBV5-6 and TRBJ1-3; no definite D call. Germline V gene sequence: CDR1 SGHDT, CDR2 YYEEEE. Trimming shortened V by 4 bases and J by 0 bases, and 14 bases separated the two germline ends. There are 16 residues in the CDR3. The chain's CDR3 is CASSQGPSPSGNTIYF. The CDR3 coding sequence is TGTGCCAGCAGCCAAGGTCCGTCGCCCTCTGGAAACACCATATATTTT.

This clonotype was seen only a few times. V gene TRBV5-6 combines with J gene TRBJ1-4; maybe TRBD1 (6 bases). Trimming shortened V by 6 bases and J by 3 bases, and 12 bases separated the two germline ends. The CDR3 is 14 residues long. Germline CDR1 reads SGHDT; CDR2 reads YYEEEE. CDR3 sequence (DNA): TGTGCCAGCACCCAGGGGATTGCTAATGAAAAACTGTTTTTT. Its translation: CASTQGIANEKLFF. Based on the CDR3 plus reference TRBV5-6 and TRBJ1-4, the full variable domain is DAGVTQSPTHLIKTRGQQVTLRCSPKSGHDTVSWYQQALGQGPQFIFQYYEEEERQRGNFPDRFSGHQFPNYSSELNVNALLLGDSALYLCASTQGIANEKLFFGSGTQLSVL.

This clonotype was counted between two and nine times. The chain couples TRBV6-1 to TRBJ1-5, with D perhaps TRBD1 (6 bases). CDR1 MNHNS and CDR2 SASEGT come from the germline V gene. The CDR3 loop spans 14 amino acids. Between the trimmed V and J ends, which lost 4 bases and 4 bases, there was a span of 11 bases. The CDR3 nucleotides read TGTGCCAGCAGTGGGGACACCCAGAATCAGCCCCAGCATTTT. Protein product: CASSGDTQNQPQHF.

This clonotype has only a few counts. V gene TRBV20-1 combines with J gene TRBJ1-2; 11 nucleotides line up with TRBD1. The CDR3 loop spans 15 amino acids. V was clipped by 2 bases and J by 2 bases; unmatched bases: 4. Germline V gives CDR1 DFQATT, CDR2 SNEGSKA (reference sequence). CDR3 residues: CSARSRTGGNYGYTF. Here the CDR3 DNA reads TGCAGTGCTAGATCACGGACAGGGGGCAACTATGGCTACACCTTC.

The chain combines TRBV20-1 with TRBJ1-6; D is unresolved. Looked up from germline, CDR1 is DFQATT and CDR2 is SNEGSKA (reference sequence). The CDR3 runs 16 residues. V was cut by 0 bases and J by 0 bases, with 9 bases left in between. CDR3 region: CSARDPWRSYNSPLHF. The DNA of the CDR3 is TGCAGTGCTAGAGATCCATGGCGCTCCTATAATTCACCCCTCCACTTT.

With respect to this clonotype: A much larger clone sits a single nucleotide away, making a read error possible. Since the CDR3 does not end with the conserved phenylalanine or tryptophan, this likely comes from a read error. This chain connects TRBV5-6 to TRBJ2-4; D gene uncertain. The CDR3 length is 16 residues. V was clipped by 1 base and J by 2 bases, with 13 bases between them. Germline CDR1 SGHDT, CDR2 YYEEEE. The CDR3: CASSLLEKMTKNIQYY. The CDR3 bases are TGTGCCAGCAGCTTGTTAGAGAAAATGACCAAAAACATTCAGTACTAC.

The chain has TRBV12-3 or TRBV12-4 and TRBJ1-2; no clear D gene. Trimming took off 3 bases at V and 4 bases at J, with 6 bases between the two ends. The CDR3 extends over 12 amino acids. The CDR3 sequence is CASSFPSYGYTF. For the CDR3, the DNA is TGTGCCAGCAGTTTCCCCTCCTATGGCTACACCTTC.

This clonotype was detected ten times or more. This chain joins TRBV7-6 and TRBJ2-7; no reliable D call. V was trimmed by 5 bases and J by 0 bases, leaving 14 bases between them. The CDR3 consists of 15 residues. Germline CDR1 SGHVS, CDR2 FNYEAQ. The CDR3 spells CASSPSDRTSYEQYF. The CDR3 coding sequence is TGTGCCAGCAGCCCTTCTGATAGAACCTCCTACGAGCAGTACTTC. The full variable domain, completed using reference TRBV7-6 and TRBJ2-7, is GAGVSQSPRYKVTKRGQDVALRCDPISGHVSLYWYRQALGQGPEFLTYFNYEAQQDKSGLPNDRFSAERPEGSISTLTIQRTEQRDSAMYRCASSPSDRTSYEQYFGPGTRLTVT.

This chain joins TRBV29-1 and TRBJ2-1, with D possibly TRBD2 on 5 matching bases. V was shortened by 7 bases and J by 0 bases, with 10 bases between the two germline ends. Looked up from germline, CDR1 is SQVTM and CDR2 is ANQGSEA. The CDR3 covers 13 residues. In DNA form, the CDR3 reads TGCAGCGGAGGGCTGAGCTCCTACAATGAGCAGTTCTTC. Translation gives CSGGLSSYNEQFF.

This clonotype has a count of ten or more. The V gene is TRBV12-3 or TRBV12-4, the J gene TRBJ2-3, with TRBD2 matching over 7 bases. There are 14 residues in the CDR3. Germline trimming cut 6 bases from V and 3 bases from J; bases unmatched to any gene: 6. The DNA for the CDR3 is TGTGCCAGCAGCCTTGGACTAGGGACAGATACGCAGTATTTT. Translating it yields CASSLGLGTDTQYF.

V usage is TRBV25-1 and J usage is TRBJ1-4, with a weak D call TRBD1 (5 bases). Germline CDR1 is MGHDK and CDR2 is SYGVNS. V was clipped by 2 bases and J by 2 bases, with 15 bases between them. The CDR3 sequence is 17 residues long. The CDR3 loop reads CASSERGRVLTNEKLFF. DNA for the CDR3: TGTGCCAGCAGTGAAAGGGGCAGGGTATTGACTAATGAAAAACTGTTTTTT. Combining the CDR3 with reference TRBV25-1 and TRBJ1-4 gives the whole variable domain EADIYQTPRYLVIGTGKKITLECSQTMGHDKMYWYQQDPGMELHLIHYSYGVNSTEKGDLSSESTVSRIRTEHFPLTLESARPSHTSQYLCASSERGRVLTNEKLFFGSGTQLSVL.

This clonotype was found a few times. The chain has TRBV10-3 and TRBJ1-5; 9 bases align to TRBD1. V lost 5 bases and J lost 1; bases outside the gene matches: 9. This CDR3 contains 17 residues. Looked up from germline, CDR1 is ENHRY and CDR2 is SYGVKD. In DNA form, the CDR3 reads TGTGCCATCAGTAACTTTCACGGACAGGGGAGCAATCAGCCCCAGCATTTT. Its protein is CAISNFHGQGSNQPQHF.

This clonotype was counted only a few times. V is TRBV11-2 and J is TRBJ1-2; the D gene is possibly TRBD1 (6 bases). There are 13 residues in the CDR3. With 1 base removed from V and 8 bases from J, the gap between germline ends came to 11 bases. Germline CDR1 is SGHAT and CDR2 is FQNNGV. Here the CDR3 reads CASSLGGPGGYTF. As DNA, the CDR3 is TGTGCCAGCAGCTTAGGGGGGCCGGGGGGCTACACCTTC.